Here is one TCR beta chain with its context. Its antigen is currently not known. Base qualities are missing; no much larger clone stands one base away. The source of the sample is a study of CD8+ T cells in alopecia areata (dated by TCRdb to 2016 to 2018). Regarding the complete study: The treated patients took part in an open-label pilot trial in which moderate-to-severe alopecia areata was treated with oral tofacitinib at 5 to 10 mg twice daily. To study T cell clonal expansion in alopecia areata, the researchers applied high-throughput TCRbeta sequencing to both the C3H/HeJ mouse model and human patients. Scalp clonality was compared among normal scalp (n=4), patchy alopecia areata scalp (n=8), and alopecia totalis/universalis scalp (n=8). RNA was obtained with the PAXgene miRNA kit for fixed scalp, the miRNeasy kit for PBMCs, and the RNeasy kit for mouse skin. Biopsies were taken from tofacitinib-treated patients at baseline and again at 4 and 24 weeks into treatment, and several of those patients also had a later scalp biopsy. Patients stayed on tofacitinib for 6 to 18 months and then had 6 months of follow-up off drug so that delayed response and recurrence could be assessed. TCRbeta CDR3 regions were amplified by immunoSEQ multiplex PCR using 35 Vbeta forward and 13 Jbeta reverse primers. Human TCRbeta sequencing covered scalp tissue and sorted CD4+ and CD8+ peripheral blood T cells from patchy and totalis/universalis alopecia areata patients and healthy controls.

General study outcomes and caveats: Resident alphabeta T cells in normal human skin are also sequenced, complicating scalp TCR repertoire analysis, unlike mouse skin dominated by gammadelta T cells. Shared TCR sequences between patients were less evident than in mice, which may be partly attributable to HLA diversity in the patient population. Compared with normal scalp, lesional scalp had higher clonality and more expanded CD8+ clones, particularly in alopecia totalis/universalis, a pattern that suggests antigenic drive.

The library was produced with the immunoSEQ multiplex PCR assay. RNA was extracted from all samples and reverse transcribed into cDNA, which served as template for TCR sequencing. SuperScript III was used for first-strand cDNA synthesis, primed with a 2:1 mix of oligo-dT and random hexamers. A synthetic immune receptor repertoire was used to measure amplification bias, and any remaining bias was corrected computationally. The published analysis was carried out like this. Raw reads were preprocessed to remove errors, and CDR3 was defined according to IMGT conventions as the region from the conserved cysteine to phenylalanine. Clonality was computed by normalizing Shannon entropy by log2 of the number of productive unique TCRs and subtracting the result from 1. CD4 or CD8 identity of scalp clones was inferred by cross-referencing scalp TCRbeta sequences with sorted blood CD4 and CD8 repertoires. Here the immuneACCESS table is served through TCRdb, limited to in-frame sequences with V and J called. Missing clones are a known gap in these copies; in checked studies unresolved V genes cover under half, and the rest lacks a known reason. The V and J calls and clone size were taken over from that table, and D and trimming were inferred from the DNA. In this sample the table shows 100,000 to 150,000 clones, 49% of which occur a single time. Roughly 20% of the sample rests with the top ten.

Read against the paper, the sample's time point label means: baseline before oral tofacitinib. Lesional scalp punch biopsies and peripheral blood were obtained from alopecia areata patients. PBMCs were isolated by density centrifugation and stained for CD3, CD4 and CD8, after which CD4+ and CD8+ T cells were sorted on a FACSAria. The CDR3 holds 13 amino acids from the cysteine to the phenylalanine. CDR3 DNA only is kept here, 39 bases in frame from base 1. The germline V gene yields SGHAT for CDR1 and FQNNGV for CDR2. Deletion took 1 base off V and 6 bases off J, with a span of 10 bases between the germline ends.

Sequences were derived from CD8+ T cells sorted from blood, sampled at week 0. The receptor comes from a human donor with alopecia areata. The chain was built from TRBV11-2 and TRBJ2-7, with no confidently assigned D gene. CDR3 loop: CASSLGGGGEQYF. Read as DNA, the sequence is TGTGCCAGCAGCTTAGGTGGTGGCGGCGAGCAGTACTTC.